The 2 T cell receptor beta chains below all came from one sample that was sequenced in a study of T cells and Merkel cell carcinoma outcomes. Clones were sequenced by immunoSEQ multiplex PCR, and TCRdb holds only the in-frame ones, with some missing. The top ten clones hold roughly 3.3% of a sample with about 19,000 clones, 82% of them seen once. Sequenced material: tumor tissue from Merkel cell carcinoma. The origin of the receptors is a human donor with Merkel cell carcinoma.

The gene calls are TRBV6-5 and TRBJ1-1; a possible D gene is TRBD1 (6 bases). The CDR3 extends over 15 amino acids. V was trimmed by 7 bases and J by 4 bases, leaving 19 bases between them. Germline CDR1 MNHEY, CDR2 SVGAGI. The chain's CDR3 is CASMWGLGAGTEAFF. CDR3 coding DNA: TGTGCCAGCATGTGGGGGTTGGGGGCGGGCACTGAAGCTTTCTTT.

CDR3 coding DNA: TGTGCCAGCAGTGTAGACGGGGGATATAATTCACCCCTCCACTTT. This encodes CASSVDGGYNSPLHF. This chain uses TRBV25-1 with TRBJ1-6, with D possibly TRBD1 on 5 matching bases. Trimming took 4 bases from V and 4 from J, leaving 11 bases between them. The CDR3 totals 15 residues. Germline assignment: CDR1 MGHDK and CDR2 SYGVNS. Filled out from reference TRBV25-1 and TRBJ1-6, the complete variable domain reads EADIYQTPRYLVIGTGKKITLECSQTMGHDKMYWYQQDPGMELHLIHYSYGVNSTEKGDLSSESTVSRIRTEHFPLTLESARPSHTSQYLCASSVDGGYNSPLHFGNGTRLTVT.